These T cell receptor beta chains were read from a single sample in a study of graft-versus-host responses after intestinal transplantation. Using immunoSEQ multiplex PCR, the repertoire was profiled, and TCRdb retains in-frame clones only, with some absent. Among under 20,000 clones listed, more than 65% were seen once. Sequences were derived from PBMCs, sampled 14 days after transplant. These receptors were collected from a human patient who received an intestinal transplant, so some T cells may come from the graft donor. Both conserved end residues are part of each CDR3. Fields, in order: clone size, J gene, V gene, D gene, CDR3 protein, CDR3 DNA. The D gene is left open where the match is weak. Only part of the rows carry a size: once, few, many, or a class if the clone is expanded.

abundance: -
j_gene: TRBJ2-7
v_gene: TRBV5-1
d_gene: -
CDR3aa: CASSSGEGLGEQYF
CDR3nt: TGCGCCAGCAGCTCAGGGGAGGGGCTAGGGGAGCAATACTTC

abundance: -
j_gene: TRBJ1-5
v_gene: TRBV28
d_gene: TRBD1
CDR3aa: CASSLRQGLYSNQPQHF
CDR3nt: TGTGCCAGCAGTCTTCGACAGGGATTGTATAGCAATCAGCCCCAGCATTTT

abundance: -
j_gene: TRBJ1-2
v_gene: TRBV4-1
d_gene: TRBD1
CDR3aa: CASSQVGQNYGYTF
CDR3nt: TGCGCCAGCAGCCAAGTGGGACAGAACTATGGCTACACCTTC

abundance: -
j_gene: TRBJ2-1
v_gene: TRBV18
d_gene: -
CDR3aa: CASSLSTYNEQFF
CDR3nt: TGTGCCAGCTCATTATCCACCTACAATGAGCAGTTCTTC

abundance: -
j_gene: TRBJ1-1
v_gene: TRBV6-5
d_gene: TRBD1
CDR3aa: CASSYSGTGITEAFF
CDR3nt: TGTGCCAGCAGTTACTCGGGGACAGGGATCACTGAAGCTTTCTTT

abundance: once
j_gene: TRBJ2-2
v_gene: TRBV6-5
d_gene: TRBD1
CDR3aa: CASVRDSTNTGELFF
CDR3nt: TGTGCCAGCGTTCGGGACAGTACGAACACCGGGGAGCTGTTTTTT

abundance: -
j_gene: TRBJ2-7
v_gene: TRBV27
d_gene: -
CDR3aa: CASSLVDKTYEQYF
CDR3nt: TGTGCCAGCAGTTTAGTCGATAAGACCTACGAGCAGTACTTC

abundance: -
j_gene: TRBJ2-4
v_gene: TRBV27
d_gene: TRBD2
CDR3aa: CASSPGLLNIQYF
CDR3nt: TGTGCCAGCAGTCCGGGACTATTGAACATTCAGTACTTC

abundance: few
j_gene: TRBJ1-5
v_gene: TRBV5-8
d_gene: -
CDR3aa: CASSLGLQGLHF
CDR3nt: TGTGCCAGCAGCTTGGGGCTACAGGGTTTGCATTTT

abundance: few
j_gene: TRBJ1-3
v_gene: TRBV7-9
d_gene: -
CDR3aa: CASSLMLGNTIYF
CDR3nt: TGTGCCAGCAGCCTCATGCTCGGAAACACCATATATTTT

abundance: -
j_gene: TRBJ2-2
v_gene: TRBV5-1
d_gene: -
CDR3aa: CASSLESWSVAANTGELFF
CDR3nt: TGCGCCAGCAGCTTGGAAAGTTGGAGCGTTGCCGCGAACACCGGGGAGCTGTTTTTT

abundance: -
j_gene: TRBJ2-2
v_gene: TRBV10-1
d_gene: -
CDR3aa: CASSDRQGNTGELFF
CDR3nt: TGCGCCAGCAGTGATAGGCAGGGGAACACCGGGGAGCTGTTTTTT

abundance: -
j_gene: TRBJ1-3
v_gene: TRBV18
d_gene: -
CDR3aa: CASSEAPSGNTIYF
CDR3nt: TGTGCCAGCTCAGAGGCCCCCTCTGGAAACACCATATATTTT

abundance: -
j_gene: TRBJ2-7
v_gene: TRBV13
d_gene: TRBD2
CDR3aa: CASSSPGLAGGGEQYF
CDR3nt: TGTGCCAGCAGCTCCCCGGGACTAGCGGGAGGAGGCGAGCAGTACTTC

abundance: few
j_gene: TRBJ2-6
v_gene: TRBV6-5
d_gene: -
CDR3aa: CASRTSGANVLTF
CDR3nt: TGTGCCAGCAGGACCTCTGGGGCCAACGTCCTGACTTTC

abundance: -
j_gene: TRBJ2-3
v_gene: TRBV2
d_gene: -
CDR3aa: CASSAGSSTDTQYF
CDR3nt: TGTGCCAGCAGCGCGGGGTCTAGCACAGATACGCAGTATTTT

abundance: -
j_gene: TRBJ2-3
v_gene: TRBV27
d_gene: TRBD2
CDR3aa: CASSWGLAGTDTQYF
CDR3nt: TGTGCCAGCAGTTGGGGGCTAGCGGGAACAGATACGCAGTATTTT

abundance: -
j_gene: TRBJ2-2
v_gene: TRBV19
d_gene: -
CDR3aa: CAAQGALYGELFF
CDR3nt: TGTGCCGCCCAAGGAGCATTATATGGGGAGCTGTTTTTT

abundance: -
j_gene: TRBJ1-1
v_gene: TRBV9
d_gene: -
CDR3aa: CASSVVAGWNTEAFF
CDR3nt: TGTGCCAGCAGCGTAGTGGCGGGGTGGAACACTGAAGCTTTCTTT

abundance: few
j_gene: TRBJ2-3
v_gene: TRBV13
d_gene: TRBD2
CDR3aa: CASSSAGLHTDTQYF
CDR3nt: TGTGCCAGCAGCTCAGCGGGACTACACACAGATACGCAGTATTTT

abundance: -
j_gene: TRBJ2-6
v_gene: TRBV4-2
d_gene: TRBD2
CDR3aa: CASSQLLAGVASGANVLTF
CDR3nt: TGTGCCAGCAGCCAACTACTAGCGGGAGTTGCCTCTGGGGCCAACGTCCTGACTTTC

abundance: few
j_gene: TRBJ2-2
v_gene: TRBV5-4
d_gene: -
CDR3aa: CAWGLNTGELFF
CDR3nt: TGTGCCTGGGGGCTTAACACCGGGGAGCTGTTTTTT

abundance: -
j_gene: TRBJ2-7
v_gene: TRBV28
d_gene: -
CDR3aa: CASSVAGDYEQYF
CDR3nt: TGTGCCAGCAGTGTGGCAGGGGATTACGAGCAGTACTTC

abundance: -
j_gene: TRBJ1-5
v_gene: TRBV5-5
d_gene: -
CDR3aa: CASSLTGYSNQPQHF
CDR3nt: TGTGCCAGCAGCTTAACCGGATATAGCAATCAGCCCCAGCATTTT

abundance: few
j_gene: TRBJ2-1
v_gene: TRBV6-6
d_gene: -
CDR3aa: CASSYDNGAGEQFF
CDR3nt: TGTGCCAGCAGTTACGATAACGGGGCGGGGGAGCAGTTCTTC

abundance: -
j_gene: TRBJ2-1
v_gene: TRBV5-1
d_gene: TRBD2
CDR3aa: CASSKAGYNEQFF
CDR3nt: TGCGCCAGCAGTAAAGCGGGATACAATGAGCAGTTCTTC

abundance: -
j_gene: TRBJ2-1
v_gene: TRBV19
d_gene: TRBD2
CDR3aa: CASRLAGLNEQFF
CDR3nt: TGTGCCAGCCGACTAGCGGGTCTCAATGAGCAGTTCTTC

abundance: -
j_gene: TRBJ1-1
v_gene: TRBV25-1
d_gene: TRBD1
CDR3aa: CASSDWDREAFF
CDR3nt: TGTGCCAGCAGTGATTGGGACAGGGAAGCTTTCTTT

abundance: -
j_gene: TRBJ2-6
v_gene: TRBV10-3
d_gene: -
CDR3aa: CAISEPGANVLTF
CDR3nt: TGTGCCATCAGTGAACCTGGGGCCAACGTCCTGACTTTC

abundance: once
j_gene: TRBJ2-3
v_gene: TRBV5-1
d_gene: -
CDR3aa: CASSPPAPSSDDTQYF
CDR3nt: TGCGCCAGCAGCCCTCCTGCCCCGTCTAGCGACGATACGCAGTATTTT

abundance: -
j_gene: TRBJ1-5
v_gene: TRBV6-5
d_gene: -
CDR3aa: CAMRALRSNQPQHF
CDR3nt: TGTGCCATGCGGGCTTTAAGGAGCAATCAGCCCCAGCATTTT

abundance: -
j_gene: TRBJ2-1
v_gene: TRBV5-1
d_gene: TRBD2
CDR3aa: CASSLLRVNWLAGDHNEQFF
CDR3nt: TGCGCCAGCAGCTTGTTGAGGGTGAACTGGCTAGCGGGAGACCACAATGAGCAGTTCTTC

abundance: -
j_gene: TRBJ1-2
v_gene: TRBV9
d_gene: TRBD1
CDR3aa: CASSVRQGPYGYTF
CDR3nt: TGTGCCAGCAGCGTAAGACAGGGCCCCTATGGCTACACCTTC

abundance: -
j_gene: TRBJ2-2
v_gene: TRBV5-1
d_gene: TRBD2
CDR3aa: CASSLTSGNTGELFF
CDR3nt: TGCGCCAGCAGCTTGACTAGCGGGAACACCGGGGAGCTGTTTTTT

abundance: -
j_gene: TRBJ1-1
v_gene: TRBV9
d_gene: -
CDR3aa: CASSVGPGLGNTEAFF
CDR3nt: TGTGCCAGCAGCGTAGGCCCGGGGTTAGGAAACACTGAAGCTTTCTTT

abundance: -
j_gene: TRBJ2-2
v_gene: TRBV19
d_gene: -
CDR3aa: CASSIGTTGELFF
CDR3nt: TGTGCCAGTAGTATAGGCACAACCGGGGAGCTGTTTTTT

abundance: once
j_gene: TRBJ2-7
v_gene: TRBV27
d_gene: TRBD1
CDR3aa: CASSPGTGMYEQYF
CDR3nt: TGTGCCAGCAGCCCCGGGACAGGAATGTACGAGCAGTACTTC

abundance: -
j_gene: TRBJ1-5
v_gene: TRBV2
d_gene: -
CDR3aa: CASRGGSQPQHF
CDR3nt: TGTGCCAGCAGGGGAGGGTCTCAGCCCCAGCATTTT

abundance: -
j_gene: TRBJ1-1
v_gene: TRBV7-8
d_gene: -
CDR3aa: CASSSLPGAEAFF
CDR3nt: TGTGCCAGCAGCTCCCTGCCGGGCGCTGAAGCTTTCTTT

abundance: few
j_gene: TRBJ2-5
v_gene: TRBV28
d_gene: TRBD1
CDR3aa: CASSLPGQGRETQYF
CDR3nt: TGTGCCAGCAGTTTACCCGGACAGGGTAGGGAGACCCAGTACTTC

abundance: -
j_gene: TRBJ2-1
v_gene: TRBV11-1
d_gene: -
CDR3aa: CASSPGIGYNEQFF
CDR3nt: TGTGCCAGCAGCCCCGGTATCGGATACAATGAGCAGTTCTTC

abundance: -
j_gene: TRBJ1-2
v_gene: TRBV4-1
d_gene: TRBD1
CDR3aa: CASSQVSGGHYGYTF
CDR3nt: TGCGCCAGCAGCCAAGTATCAGGGGGCCACTATGGCTACACCTTC

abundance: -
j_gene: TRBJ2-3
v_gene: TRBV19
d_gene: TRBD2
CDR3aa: CATSLAGLTDTQYF
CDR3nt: TGTGCCACCTCTTTAGCGGGGCTCACAGATACGCAGTATTTT

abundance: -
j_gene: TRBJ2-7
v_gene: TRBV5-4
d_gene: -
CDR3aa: CASSVTSPGNEQYF
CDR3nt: TGTGCCAGCAGCGTTACTAGCCCCGGAAACGAGCAGTACTTC

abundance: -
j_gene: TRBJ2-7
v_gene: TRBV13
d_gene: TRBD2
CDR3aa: CASSYSTSGSYEQYF
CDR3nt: TGTGCCAGCAGCTACTCGACTAGCGGGAGCTACGAGCAGTACTTC

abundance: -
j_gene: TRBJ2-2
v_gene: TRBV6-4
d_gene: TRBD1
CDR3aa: CASSDGWTGGAGTGELFF
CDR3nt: TGTGCCAGCAGTGACGGTTGGACAGGGGGCGCCGGCACCGGGGAGCTGTTTTTT